The present T cell receptor beta chain was sequenced within a study of cytomegalovirus exposure and HLA in healthy donors. The primer mix had 60 Vbeta and 13 Jbeta primers. Libraries were prepared by immunoSEQ multiplex PCR; TCRdb keeps only in-frame clonotypes and omits some of them. The repertoire holds about 120,000 clones, with 70% to 80% as singletons. V was cut by 4 bases and J by 7 bases, with 20 bases left in between. From germline, CDR1 is SGHRS and CDR2 YFSETQ. The CDR3 sequence is 16 residues long. This TCR was recovered from a man younger than 30 in good health and CMV-seronegative. The sample taken for sequencing was PBMCs. The chain employs TRBV5-1 and TRBJ1-4, with D perhaps matching TRBD1 (5 bases). The CDR3 is CASSDPLGRAPEKLFF. The CDR3 DNA follows: TGCGCCAGCAGCGACCCACTGGGCAGGGCCCCTGAAAAACTGTTTTTT.